One sample yielded the 5 T cell receptor beta chains listed below, sequenced in a study of T cells after yellow fever vaccination. TCRdb called the 5' RACE reads again in MiXCR, with one record for every CDR3 protein. Of about 630,000 distinct CDR3 sequences in the sample, 9% to 15% were seen once. This specimen was PBMCs, taken on the day of the yellow fever booster vaccination. Every receptor here comes from a man aged 25-40 years who received the YFV17D yellow fever vaccine.

The chain links TRBV5-1 to TRBJ1-3; 7 nucleotides line up with TRBD1. This CDR3 comprises 14 residues. Germline loops: CDR1 SGHRS, CDR2 YFSETQ. V lost 0 bases to trimming and J lost 4 bases; unmatched junction nucleotides: 1. CDR3 bases: TGCGCCAGCAGCTTGGAGGGACAGGGAAACACCATATATTTT. Its translation: CASSLEGQGNTIYF.

This clonotype showed up many times. This rearrangement joins TRBV7-2 to TRBJ2-3; TRBD1 might be the D (6 bases). This CDR3 spans 16 amino acids. Germline values: CDR1 SGHTA, CDR2 FQGNSA. V was trimmed by 5 bases and J by 0 bases, leaving 15 bases between them. Here the CDR3 reads CASSLQGVPSTDTQYF. In nucleotides, the CDR3 is TGTGCCAGCAGCCTACAGGGAGTGCCTAGCACAGATACGCAGTATTTT.

This clonotype has a handful of counts. This chain joins TRBV20-1 and TRBJ2-5, with 9 bases identical to TRBD2. CDR3 length equals 15 residues. J lost 0 bases, V lost 3 bases, and 5 bases had no gene match. Germline assignment: CDR1 DFQATT and CDR2 SNEGSKA (reference sequence). CDR3 residues: CSASRRGGHQETQYF. In DNA, the CDR3 is TGCAGTGCTAGTCGGCGGGGGGGTCACCAAGAGACCCAGTACTTC.

This clonotype was counted at least ten times. This chain connects TRBV5-1 to TRBJ2-1; D gene uncertain. This CDR3 contains 13 residues. CDR1 and CDR2 (germline): SGHRS, YFSETQ. Trimming took 2 bases from V and 6 from J, leaving 9 bases between them. In DNA form, the CDR3 reads TGCGCCAGCAGCTTATATCCGGGCAATGAGCAGTTCTTC. Protein sequence: CASSLYPGNEQFF.

This clonotype was recorded many times. This rearrangement joins TRBV28 to TRBJ2-7; D not certain. CDR3 size: 14 residues. Per the germline V gene, CDR1 is MDHEN and CDR2 is SYDVKM. Trimming left V 1 base short and J 0 bases short, with 7 bases between. The CDR3, as DNA: TGTGCCAGCAGTTTATATAGGGCCTCCTACGAGCAGTACTTC. Translated: CASSLYRASYEQYF.